This TCR beta chain was sequenced in a study of blood T cells in healthy people across ages. With respect to this clonotype: The junction differs from germline at one of its ends, possibly a read error.

Together with a sample-barcoded 5' primer, a J-beta primer mix was included in a second PCR lasting about 7 to 11 cycles. Each CDR3 protein is one row after TCRdb ran MiXCR on the 5' RACE reads. The sample holds about 780,000 distinct CDR3 sequences; 35% to 50% are singletons and the top ten take 15% to 20%. Extracted total RNA amounted to at least 5.5 micrograms for each sample. Germline CDR1 and CDR2: SQVTM and ANQGSEA. The CDR3 runs to 13 residues. The sequence was obtained from a man older than 75 in good health. The sample taken for sequencing was blood. The rearrangement links TRBV29-1 to TRBJ2-1, with a tentative D call TRBD2 (5 bases). In DNA, the CDR3 is TGTAGCGTTGCCCTACAGCGGAACAATGAGCAGTTCTTC. This codes for CSVALQRNNEQFF.